The 18 T cell receptor beta chains presented below share a single source sample, sequenced in a study of blood T cell repertoires in COVID-19. Clones were sequenced by immunoSEQ multiplex PCR, and TCRdb holds only the in-frame ones, with some missing. The data hold approximately 74,000 clones, with approximately 86% observed a single time. The sequenced material came from peripheral blood. These receptor sequences come from a woman of 80 years or more with active or convalescent COVID-19.

The chain is built from TRBV5-1 and TRBJ1-2; 7 nucleotides align to TRBD1. J gave up 4 bases and V 0 bases, and 3 bases lay outside the gene matches. From germline, CDR1 is SGHRS and CDR2 YFSETQ. The CDR3 covers 14 residues. CDR3 amino acids: CASSLGDSAYGYTF. In nucleotides, the CDR3 is TGCGCCAGCAGCTTGGGGGACAGCGCCTATGGCTACACCTTC.

This clone was recorded a few times. The rearrangement joins TRBV19 to TRBJ1-5; TRBD1 matches at 7 bases. CDR1 is LNHDA, CDR2 SQIVND, per germline (reference sequence). The V gene end was trimmed by 1 base and the J gene end by 7 bases; junction bases not matched to a gene: 4. CDR3 length: 14 amino acids. CDR3 coding DNA: TGTGCCAGTAGTATAGGCACAGGGGCCCAGCCCCAGCATTTT. Translating gives CASSIGTGAQPQHF.

The gene calls are TRBV2 and TRBJ1-5, with no clear D. V lost 7 bases to trimming and J lost 5 bases, with 15 bases between them. Germline V CDR1 and CDR2: SNHLY, FYNNEI. The CDR3 is made up of 14 amino acids. This CDR3 reads CASTSMSRDQPQHF. The CDR3 nucleotides read TGTGCCAGCACGTCGATGAGTCGGGATCAGCCCCAGCATTTT.

The chain employs TRBV30 and TRBJ1-2, with D maybe TRBD1 (5 bases). The CDR3 contains 16 residues. Trimming took off 3 bases at V and 8 bases at J, with 25 bases between the two ends. Germline-derived CDR1 and CDR2 are GTSNPN and SVGIG (reference sequence). CDR3 bases: TGTGCCTGGAGGGCCCGAAACCCCCGGGGGGTAGGGGGCTACACCTTC. Its protein product is CAWRARNPRGVGGYTF.

With respect to this clone: Additional DNA sequences in this sample encode the identical CDR3. The CDR3 DNA reads TGCGCCAGCAGCCAAGATCGGGGGAACACTGAAGCTTTCTTT. Its translation is CASSQDRGNTEAFF. The chain couples TRBV4-3 to TRBJ1-1; no reliable D call. There are 14 residues in the CDR3. V lost 0 bases to trimming and J lost 1 base, with 6 bases between them. The germline V gene encodes CDR1 LGHNA and CDR2 YSLEER.

The chain is built from TRBV9 and TRBJ2-6; 7 nucleotides match TRBD1. Trimming removed 3 bases from V and 2 bases from J; junction bases left unmatched: 17. The length of the CDR3 is 20 residues. The germline gives CDR1 SGDLS, CDR2 YYNGEE. CDR3 protein: CASSARSDRELAAGANVLTF. CDR3 nucleotide sequence: TGTGCCAGCAGCGCCCGATCAGACAGGGAACTTGCGGCTGGGGCCAACGTCCTGACTTTC. The full variable domain, its missing parts supplied by reference TRBV9 and TRBJ2-6, is DSGVTQTPKHLITATGQRVTLRCSPRSGDLSVYWYQQSLDQGLQFLIQYYNGEERAKGNILERFSAQQFPDLHSELNLSSLELGDSALYFCASSARSDRELAAGANVLTFGAGSRLTVL.

V is TRBV15 and J is TRBJ1-4; D might be TRBD1 (5 bases). The CDR3 covers 17 residues. Germline CDR1 reads LNHNV; CDR2 reads YYDKDF (reference sequence). V was shortened by 1 base and J by 0 bases, with 12 bases between the two germline ends. The DNA for the CDR3 is TGTGCCACCAGCAGAGGACAGTCACTTGCAACTAATGAAAAACTGTTTTTT. This gives the protein CATSRGQSLATNEKLFF. The full variable domain, its missing parts supplied by reference TRBV15 and TRBJ1-4, is DAMVIQNPRYQVTQFGKPVTLSCSQTLNHNVMYWYQQKSSQAPKLLFHYYDKDFNNEADTPDNFQSRRPNTSFCFLDIRSPGLGDTAMYLCATSRGQSLATNEKLFFGSGTQLSVL.

The rearrangement links TRBV28 to TRBJ1-2; D may be TRBD1 (5 bases). This CDR3 has 13 residues. Trimming stripped 5 bases from V and 6 bases from J, with 13 bases between. Germline V gene lookup returns CDR1 MDHEN and CDR2 SYDVKM. The CDR3 reads CASSGGGVNGYTF. For the CDR3, the DNA is TGTGCCAGCAGTGGCGGGGGGGTAAATGGCTACACCTTC.

The V gene is TRBV6-5, the J gene TRBJ1-2; TRBD1 agrees at 9 bases. The trim removed 5 bases at V and 8 bases at J, leaving 9 bases unmatched. The CDR3 runs 14 residues. Germline CDR1 is MNHEY and CDR2 is SVGAGI. The CDR3 sequence is CASSTQRTGEGYTF. CDR3 sequence (DNA): TGTGCCAGCAGTACCCAAAGGACAGGGGAGGGCTACACCTTC.

The CDR3 reads CASSNSRGMNTEAFF. The CDR3 DNA reads TGTGCCAGCAGCAACTCCAGGGGAATGAACACTGAAGCTTTCTTT. J is TRBJ1-1 and V is TRBV7-2, with a tentative D call TRBD1 (6 bases). Germline CDR1 reads SGHTA; CDR2 reads FQGNSA. This CDR3 contains 15 residues. The V end was cut by 5 bases, the J end by 0 bases, with 13 bases between.

The rearrangement joins TRBV5-1 to TRBJ1-4; 8 bases agree with TRBD1. CDR3 length equals 15 residues. The germline CDR1 and CDR2 sequences are SGHRS and YFSETQ. Trimming cost V 4 bases and J 5 bases; bases outside gene matches: 7. Here the CDR3 reads CASSLTGAVNEKLFF. CDR3 DNA sequence: TGCGCCAGCAGCCTGACAGGGGCGGTAAATGAAAAACTGTTTTTT.

This rearrangement joins TRBV18 to TRBJ2-3, with D unclear. Germline CDR1 and CDR2: KGHSH and LQKENI. Between the trimmed V and J ends, which lost 2 bases and 4 bases, there was a span of 10 bases. CDR3 length: 14 residues. CDR3 loop: CASSPSLGSDTQYF. The DNA of the CDR3 is TGTGCCAGCTCACCAAGCCTCGGGTCAGATACGCAGTATTTT. The full variable domain, rest sourced from reference TRBV18 and TRBJ2-3, is NAGVMQNPRHLVRRRGQEARLRCSPMKGHSHVYWYRQLPEEGLKFMVYLQKENIIDESGMPKERFSAEFPKEGPSILRIQQVVRGDSAAYFCASSPSLGSDTQYFGPGTRLTVL.

The chain recombines TRBV5-1 with TRBJ2-2, with 12 bases identical to TRBD2. Germline V CDR1 and CDR2: SGHRS, YFSETQ. Trimming took 0 bases from V and 6 from J; bases not matched to a gene: 6. The CDR3 consists of 17 residues. CDR3 DNA: TGCGCCAGCAGCTTGGTCCGACTAGCGGGAGTGGCCGGGGAGCTGTTTTTT. Its protein is CASSLVRLAGVAGELFF.

This sequence joins TRBV3-1 (or the pseudogene TRBV3-2) and TRBJ1-6; D gene uncertain. The CDR3 is 16 residues long. Germline V gene lookup returns CDR1 LGHDT and CDR2 YNNKEL (reference sequence). V was cut by 0 bases and J by 7 bases, with 13 bases left in between. This CDR3 reads CASSQDVLRGNSPLHF. The CDR3, as DNA: TGTGCCAGCAGCCAAGATGTGCTCCGGGGAAATTCACCCCTCCACTTT.

A remark on this clone: In the same sample, other DNA sequences code for this CDR3. The V call is TRBV9, the J call TRBJ2-2; D uncertain. This CDR3 spans 14 amino acids. The V gene lost 4 bases and the J gene lost 4 bases, with 11 bases spanning the gap. CDR1 SGDLS and CDR2 YYNGEE come from the germline V gene. The CDR3 here is CASSPPRGTGELFF. CDR3 sequence (DNA): TGTGCCAGCAGCCCCCCCCGCGGCACCGGGGAGCTGTTTTTT.

Here the CDR3 reads CATSRDTVSRRYTGELFF. For the CDR3, the DNA is TGTGCCACCAGCAGAGATACCGTGAGCCGGAGGTACACCGGGGAGCTGTTTTTT. The chain recombines TRBV15 with TRBJ2-2; possibly TRBD2 for D (5 bases). The CDR3 sequence is 18 residues long. The V gene lost 0 bases and the J gene lost 3 bases, with 17 bases spanning the gap. Germline V gives CDR1 LNHNV, CDR2 YYDKDF (reference sequence). Combining the CDR3 with reference TRBV15 and TRBJ2-2 gives the whole variable domain DAMVIQNPRYQVTQFGKPVTLSCSQTLNHNVMYWYQQKSSQAPKLLFHYYDKDFNNEADTPDNFQSRRPNTSFCFLDIRSPGLGDTAMYLCATSRDTVSRRYTGELFFGEGSRLTVL.

This clone was counted a single time. The CDR3 DNA is TGTGCCAGTAGTATAAGGAGGGAGGGAACAGATACGCAGTATTTT. It specifies CASSIRREGTDTQYF. The gene calls are TRBV19 and TRBJ2-3; 7 nucleotides align to TRBD2. This CDR3 comprises 15 residues. The J segment lost 3 bases and the V segment lost 2 bases, leaving 5 bases of the junction unmatched. Per germline, CDR1 LNHDA and CDR2 SQIVND (reference sequence).

In its sample, this clone was seen a few times. The chain joins TRBV5-6 to TRBJ2-7, with 7 bases lining up with TRBD2. With 0 bases clipped from V and 3 bases from J, the junction kept 9 bases outside the gene matches. The CDR3 is 16 amino acids. Germline V gene data show CDR1 as SGHDT and CDR2 as YYEEEE. The CDR3 reads CASSLAGSSGIYEQYF. CDR3 sequence (DNA): TGTGCCAGCAGCTTGGCCGGGTCTAGCGGCATCTACGAGCAGTACTTC.